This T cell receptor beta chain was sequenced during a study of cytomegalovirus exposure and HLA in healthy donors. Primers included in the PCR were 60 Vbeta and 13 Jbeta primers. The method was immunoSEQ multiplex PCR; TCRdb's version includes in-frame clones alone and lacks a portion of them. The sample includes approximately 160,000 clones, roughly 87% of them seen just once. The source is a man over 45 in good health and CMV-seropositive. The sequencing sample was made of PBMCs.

CDR3 protein: CAWSVRLPYRYEQYF. The CDR3 DNA follows: TGTGCCTGGAGTGTAAGACTCCCGTATCGTTACGAGCAGTACTTC. This chain uses TRBV30 with TRBJ2-7; D remains unclear. V was clipped by 0 bases and J by 4 bases, with 16 bases between them. In germline, CDR1 is GTSNPN, CDR2 SVGIG (reference sequence). The CDR3 spans 15 residues.